Many counts were recorded for the clone carrying this T cell receptor beta chain. Its antigen is currently unknown. The sample comes from a study of T cells in Graves' hyperthyroidism and ophthalmopathy. TCR beta CDR3 regions were amplified from RNA transcripts. A set of HTBI primers served as the primers for a first-round RT-PCR of the TCR CDR3. TCRdb ran MiXCR on the multiplex PCR reads and lists one entry per CDR3 protein. The profile shows around 450,000 distinct CDR3 sequences, roughly 13% of them singletons. General study points: Blood also held most thyroid clonotypes expanded beyond 0.001.

The source is a young woman with Graves' hyperthyroidism. The sample consisted of blood.

CDR3 coding DNA: TGCGCCAGCAGCTTGGAGCAACCGGACGGCGAGCAGTACTTC. Protein: CASSLEQPDGEQYF. The chain uses TRBV5-1 and TRBJ2-7; D gene uncertain. V was trimmed by 0 bases and J by 6 bases, leaving 13 bases between them. CDR1 is SGHRS and CDR2 is YFSETQ in the germline V gene. This CDR3 contains 14 residues.